This TCR beta chain derives from a study of blood T cell repertoires in COVID-19. Study in general: Acute-phase and convalescent COVID-19 samples originated in the United States, Italy and Spain.

In the study's own analysis: Estimates of nucleated cell counts were drawn from the amplification of reference gene primers. Clones were read by immunoSEQ multiplex PCR, and TCRdb kept only the in-frame ones, dropping some. That table gives V, J and clone size, and the DNA gave D and trimming. The sample lists 30,000 to 35,000 clones, around 85% seen once, with about 14% in the top ten. V lost 3 bases and J lost 5, with 11 bases in between. Per germline, CDR1 LGHDT and CDR2 YNNKEL (reference sequence). The CDR3 length is 14 residues. This clonotype was obtained from a human donor with acute or convalescent COVID-19. The donor label of this sample is uncertain. The sample consisted of peripheral blood. The chain recombines TRBV3-1 (or the pseudogene TRBV3-2) with TRBJ2-1, with D possibly matching TRBD2 (6 bases). The CDR3 loop is CASSQVLANNEQFF. The CDR3 DNA follows: TGTGCCAGCAGCCAGGTCCTAGCGAACAATGAGCAGTTCTTC.